The T cell receptor beta chain under discussion was sequenced for a study of shared T cell receptors in the human thymus. Clones were read by immunoSEQ multiplex PCR, and TCRdb kept only the in-frame ones, dropping some. This table has hundreds of thousands of clones, approximately 83% appearing once. The CDR3 is 19 amino acids. Germline CDR1 and CDR2: SGHDT and YYEEEE. The ends lost 4 bases at V and 1 base at J; junction bases unmatched: 15. Separately, the same data were catalogued under a study of human thymus T cells. As that study records: Resections that were taken during corrective heart surgery supplied the thymus tissue.

The sample consisted of thymocytes. This receptor was obtained from a girl under three years old with a congenital heart defect. This chain joins TRBV5-6 and TRBJ2-2; TRBD1 matches at 8 bases. CDR3 nucleotides: TGTGCCAGCAGCCTAAGAGGGGGACAGGCCGGCGGGAACACCGGGGAGCTGTTTTTT. Translated: CASSLRGGQAGGNTGELFF.